Here is one T cell receptor beta chain with its context. Its antigen is undetermined. This sample stems from a study of chemoradiotherapy in HPV16-positive cancers. Findings and caveats of the study: Better recurrence-free survival went with HPV-responsive T-cell expansion in HPV16-positive patients.

Libraries were prepared by immunoSEQ multiplex PCR; TCRdb keeps only in-frame clonotypes and omits some of them. The sample consists of fewer than 40,000 clones, about 92% of them appearing once. With 0 bases removed from V and 5 bases from J, the gap between germline ends came to 16 bases. Germline CDR1 LNHNV, CDR2 YYDKDF (reference sequence). The CDR3 totals 16 residues. The starting material was blood, obtained from a patient who underwent chemoradiotherapy. The V call is TRBV15, the J call TRBJ2-5; D might be TRBD1 or TRBD2, each matching 5 bases. This receptor was obtained from a human donor with HPV-associated anogenital cancer. The CDR3 loop reads CATSRDKGPNGETQYF. In nucleotides, the CDR3 is TGTGCCACCAGCAGAGATAAGGGACCCAACGGTGAGACCCAGTACTTC.